What follows are 4 T cell receptor beta chains derived from one specimen sequenced in a study of CD8+CD57+ T cells in acquired aplastic anemia. Selection for sequencing was limited to patients who had shown CD8+CD57+ cell expansion by flow cytometry. Profiling of TCR beta VDJ combinations and CDR3 sequences used genomic DNA as template. TCRdb itself ran the reads through MiXCR, one entry per CDR3 protein. The sample has roughly 150,000 distinct CDR3 sequences; less than 60% are singletons. The sequenced material came from sorted CD4+, CD8+, or CD8+CD57+ T cells (not recorded which) from PBMCs. Receptor source: a human donor with aplastic anemia.

On this clonotype itself: A read error may produce the germline difference seen at one junction end. This rearrangement joins TRBV10-3 to TRBJ2-5, with TRBD2 matching over 8 bases. Germline CDR1 is ENHRY and CDR2 is SYGVKD. This CDR3 has 15 amino acids. The CDR3 DNA reads as TGTGCCAGCAGTTTATCGACTAGCGTACAAGAGACCCAGTACTTC. Its translation is CASSLSTSVQETQYF.

This clonotype turned up a few times. The V gene is TRBV6-2 or TRBV6-3, the J gene TRBJ2-4, with unresolved D. This CDR3 has 15 amino acids. CDR1 is MNHEY, CDR2 SVGEGT, per germline. V was trimmed by 6 bases and J by 0 bases, leaving 12 bases between them. The CDR3 sequence: CASSPITLAKNIQYF. In DNA, the CDR3 is TGTGCCAGCAGCCCGATTACTCTAGCCAAAAACATTCAGTACTTC.

The chain couples TRBV19 to TRBJ1-5, with D possibly matching TRBD1 (5 bases). The CDR3 has 13 amino acids. The V end lost 5 bases, the J end lost 7 bases, and 12 bases lay between the germline ends. Germline V gives CDR1 LNHDA, CDR2 SQIVND (reference sequence). CDR3 nucleotide sequence: TGTGCCAGTAGTGGGGGAGTAAGGCAGCCCCAGCATTTT. This gives the protein CASSGGVRQPQHF.

This rearrangement joins TRBV2 to TRBJ2-7; 14 bases are a match to TRBD2. CDR1 and CDR2 (germline): SNHLY, FYNNEI. The CDR3 consists of 16 residues. V lost 6 bases, J lost 7 bases, and 11 bases stayed unmatched. CDR3 nucleotide sequence: TGTGCCAGCAGGGCGGGGGGACTAGCGGGAGTGGAGGAGCAGTACTTC. The encoded protein is CASRAGGLAGVEEQYF.